The rows below give T cell receptor beta chains drawn from one sample of a study of breast tumors, draining lymph nodes, adjacent tissues. MiXCR was run by TCRdb on the multiplex PCR reads, yielding one entry per CDR3 protein. Among 60,000 to 75,000 distinct CDR3 sequences listed, roughly 59% were seen once. The sequenced sample was breast tumor tissue. These receptors all come from a female donor with breast cancer. Some clones in this sample may be carry-over from other donors' samples. Both conserved end residues are part of each CDR3. Each record gives: J gene, D gene, clone size, V gene, CDR3 DNA, CDR3 protein. The D gene is left open where the match is weak. Some rows have no size entry. The others give once, few or many, or a class for an expanded clone.

j_call: TRBJ2-7
d_call: NA
clone_size: NA
v_call: TRBV29-1
cdr3_nt: TGCAGCGTTGTCCGACCTTTGGAGCAGTACTTC
cdr3_aa: CSVVRPLEQYF

j_call: TRBJ1-2
d_call: NA
clone_size: once
v_call: TRBV2
cdr3_nt: TGTGCCAGCAGCTCTAATTGGGCTGGCTACACCTTC
cdr3_aa: CASSSNWAGYTF

j_call: TRBJ2-5
d_call: NA
clone_size: NA
v_call: TRBV5-4
cdr3_nt: TGTGCCAGCAGCTTGTCGGGAGAGGTCCAAGAGACCCAGTACTTC
cdr3_aa: CASSLSGEVQETQYF

j_call: TRBJ1-3
d_call: NA
clone_size: NA
v_call: TRBV7-9
cdr3_nt: TGTGCCAGCAGCTTAGCGCGGACGTCCGGAAACACCATATATTTT
cdr3_aa: CASSLARTSGNTIYF

j_call: TRBJ2-1
d_call: NA
clone_size: medium-sized
v_call: TRBV11-3
cdr3_nt: TGTGCCAGCAGCCCCGGGGGCTGGGCCTCCTACAATGAGCAGTTCTTC
cdr3_aa: CASSPGGWASYNEQFF

j_call: TRBJ2-5
d_call: TRBD2
clone_size: many
v_call: TRBV9
cdr3_nt: TGTGCCAGCAGCGGGACTAGCGGGGGCAAAGAGACCCAGTACTTC
cdr3_aa: CASSGTSGGKETQYF

j_call: TRBJ1-4
d_call: NA
clone_size: NA
v_call: TRBV10-3
cdr3_nt: TGTGCCATCAGTGACCCCCTCGCAACTAATGAAAAACTGTTTTTT
cdr3_aa: CAISDPLATNEKLFF

j_call: TRBJ2-2
d_call: TRBD2
clone_size: NA
v_call: TRBV5-7
cdr3_nt: TGTGCCAGCAGCTTGTACTCCGGGACTAGCGGGTTATACACCGGGGAGCTGTTTTTT
cdr3_aa: CASSLYSGTSGLYTGELFF

j_call: TRBJ2-5
d_call: TRBD2
clone_size: many
v_call: TRBV19
cdr3_nt: TGTGCCAGTAGTAGCCAACTAGCGTCCATGGGGGGGACCCAGTACTTC
cdr3_aa: CASSSQLASMGGTQYF

j_call: TRBJ2-5
d_call: TRBD2
clone_size: many
v_call: TRBV20-1
cdr3_nt: TGCAGTGCTAGAGATAAGGAGGCTAGCGGGAGAGATTGGGAGACCCAGTACTTC
cdr3_aa: CSARDKEASGRDWETQYF

j_call: TRBJ1-6
d_call: TRBD1
clone_size: NA
v_call: TRBV20-1
cdr3_nt: TGCAGTGCCGGCTCCATCGGGACAGGGAATTCACCCCTCCACTTT
cdr3_aa: CSAGSIGTGNSPLHF

j_call: TRBJ1-4
d_call: NA
clone_size: many
v_call: TRBV30
cdr3_nt: TGTGCCTGGAGCAACAGCCGTAATGAAAAACTGTTTTTT
cdr3_aa: CAWSNSRNEKLFF

j_call: TRBJ1-1
d_call: NA
clone_size: once
v_call: TRBV6-6
cdr3_nt: TGTGCCAGCACCCCCAGGGTGAACACTGAAGCTTTCTTT
cdr3_aa: CASTPRVNTEAFF

j_call: TRBJ1-3
d_call: TRBD1
clone_size: NA
v_call: TRBV20-1
cdr3_nt: TGCAGTGCTAGAGGTCGACAGGGTCGAAACACCATATATTTT
cdr3_aa: CSARGRQGRNTIYF

j_call: TRBJ2-7
d_call: TRBD1
clone_size: NA
v_call: TRBV2
cdr3_nt: TGTGCCAGCAGTGAGAGGACAGGGACTTTCTCCTACGAGCAGTACTTC
cdr3_aa: CASSERTGTFSYEQYF

j_call: TRBJ1-2
d_call: NA
clone_size: NA
v_call: TRBV20-1
cdr3_nt: TGCAGTGCTAGCCTGGGGCCCCTCACTAACTATGGCTACACCTTC
cdr3_aa: CSASLGPLTNYGYTF

j_call: TRBJ2-3
d_call: NA
clone_size: many
v_call: TRBV12-3/TRBV12-4
cdr3_nt: TGTGCCAGCAGTTTCTCGCGGGGCGATACGCAGTATTTT
cdr3_aa: CASSFSRGDTQYF

j_call: TRBJ2-7
d_call: TRBD1
clone_size: NA
v_call: TRBV20-1
cdr3_nt: TGCAGTGCGAGCCGGGACAGGGGGCGCGAGCAGTACTTC
cdr3_aa: CSASRDRGREQYF

j_call: TRBJ2-5
d_call: NA
clone_size: few
v_call: TRBV10-1
cdr3_nt: TGCGCCAGCTCCGGGACCCTGTTGGAGACCCAGTACTTC
cdr3_aa: CASSGTLLETQYF

j_call: TRBJ2-1
d_call: NA
clone_size: few
v_call: TRBV24-1
cdr3_nt: TGTGCCACCGGCTGGGGGGCGATCGGGGAGCAGTTCTTC
cdr3_aa: CATGWGAIGEQFF

j_call: TRBJ2-3
d_call: NA
clone_size: NA
v_call: TRBV19
cdr3_nt: TGTGCCAGTAGTATATCCGGGACAGATACGCAGTATTTT
cdr3_aa: CASSISGTDTQYF

j_call: TRBJ1-5
d_call: NA
clone_size: many
v_call: TRBV7-8
cdr3_nt: TGTGCCAGCAGCTTAGACGGAGGTCAGCCCCAGCATTTT
cdr3_aa: CASSLDGGQPQHF

j_call: TRBJ2-2
d_call: NA
clone_size: NA
v_call: TRBV24-1
cdr3_nt: TGTGCCACCAGTAGGAACTGGGGGACCGGGGAGCTGTTTTTT
cdr3_aa: CATSRNWGTGELFF

j_call: TRBJ2-2
d_call: NA
clone_size: NA
v_call: TRBV7-3
cdr3_nt: TGTGCCAGCCGTTCATATACCGGGGAGCTGTTTTTT
cdr3_aa: CASRSYTGELFF

j_call: TRBJ2-3
d_call: TRBD1
clone_size: many
v_call: TRBV9
cdr3_nt: TGTGCCTCGGGGTCCCGGGACAGAAGCACAGATACGCAGTATTTT
cdr3_aa: CASGSRDRSTDTQYF

j_call: TRBJ1-6
d_call: NA
clone_size: many
v_call: TRBV6-6
cdr3_nt: TGTGCCAGCAGTTACAGAGGAAGCTCCTATAATTCACCCCTCCACTTT
cdr3_aa: CASSYRGSSYNSPLHF

j_call: TRBJ1-3
d_call: NA
clone_size: many
v_call: TRBV18
cdr3_nt: TGTGCCAGCTCACCGGGATCCCCCCTCTCTGGAAACACCATATATTTT
cdr3_aa: CASSPGSPLSGNTIYF

j_call: TRBJ2-4
d_call: TRBD1
clone_size: NA
v_call: TRBV29-1
cdr3_nt: TGCAGCGTTGTTTACTACTTAGGGGGACAGGGAACTAATCTAGCCAAAAACATTCAGTACTTC
cdr3_aa: CSVVYYLGGQGTNLAKNIQYF

j_call: TRBJ1-6
d_call: TRBD1
clone_size: NA
v_call: TRBV7-8
cdr3_nt: TGTGCCAGCAGTCGACAGGGCAATTCACCCCTCCACTTT
cdr3_aa: CASSRQGNSPLHF

j_call: TRBJ2-7
d_call: NA
clone_size: NA
v_call: TRBV20-1
cdr3_nt: TGCAGTGCTACCCCATCGGGCCTAAGCTCCTACGAGCAGTACTTC
cdr3_aa: CSATPSGLSSYEQYF

j_call: TRBJ1-2
d_call: TRBD1
clone_size: many
v_call: TRBV10-2
cdr3_nt: TGCGCCAGCAGTGGGACAGGTGACTATGGCTACACCTTC
cdr3_aa: CASSGTGDYGYTF

j_call: TRBJ2-2
d_call: NA
clone_size: NA
v_call: TRBV20-1
cdr3_nt: TGCAGTGCTAGAGATCCGGCGGGACCGAACACCGGGGAGCTGTTTTTT
cdr3_aa: CSARDPAGPNTGELFF

j_call: TRBJ2-1
d_call: NA
clone_size: many
v_call: TRBV6-2/TRBV6-3
cdr3_nt: TGTGCCAGCTACCCTAGGGCGGGCTCCTCATCCTACAATGAGCAGTTCTTC
cdr3_aa: CASYPRAGSSSYNEQFF

j_call: TRBJ2-5
d_call: TRBD2
clone_size: NA
v_call: TRBV10-3
cdr3_nt: TGTGCCATCAGTGACGGGACTAGCGGGAGGTGGGGGACCCAGTACTTC
cdr3_aa: CAISDGTSGRWGTQYF

j_call: TRBJ2-3
d_call: TRBD2
clone_size: many
v_call: TRBV6-1
cdr3_nt: TGTGCCAGCAATAGACTAGCGGGAGAAGGCACAGATACGCAGTATTTT
cdr3_aa: CASNRLAGEGTDTQYF

j_call: TRBJ2-5
d_call: TRBD2
clone_size: once
v_call: TRBV18
cdr3_nt: TGTGCCAGCTCACCAGAACTAGCGATGGCCCAGTACTTC
cdr3_aa: CASSPELAMAQYF

j_call: TRBJ2-1
d_call: NA
clone_size: NA
v_call: TRBV5-4
cdr3_nt: TGTGCCAGCAGCCAAGCGATAGGGACAAACAACAATGAGCAGTTCTTC
cdr3_aa: CASSQAIGTNNNEQFF

j_call: TRBJ2-5
d_call: TRBD2
clone_size: many
v_call: TRBV6-5
cdr3_nt: TGTGCCAGCGGCGGTAGCGGGGGGCGCCAAGAGACCCAGTACTTC
cdr3_aa: CASGGSGGRQETQYF

j_call: TRBJ2-5
d_call: NA
clone_size: many
v_call: TRBV5-1
cdr3_nt: TGCGCCAGCAGCTTGGGTACTAAAGAGACCCAGTACTTC
cdr3_aa: CASSLGTKETQYF

j_call: TRBJ2-7
d_call: NA
clone_size: many
v_call: TRBV12-3/TRBV12-4
cdr3_nt: TGTGCCAGCAGTAATCGGGTCTACGAGCAGTACTTC
cdr3_aa: CASSNRVYEQYF

j_call: TRBJ2-3
d_call: TRBD2
clone_size: few
v_call: TRBV20-1
cdr3_nt: TGCAGTGCTTTTAGCGGGAGGACCACAGATACGCAGTATTTT
cdr3_aa: CSAFSGRTTDTQYF

j_call: TRBJ2-7
d_call: TRBD1
clone_size: once
v_call: TRBV5-1
cdr3_nt: TGCGCCAGCAGCTTGACGAGGGGGCGCGGATACGAGCAGTACTTC
cdr3_aa: CASSLTRGRGYEQYF

j_call: TRBJ2-3
d_call: NA
clone_size: NA
v_call: TRBV3-1
cdr3_nt: TGTGCCAGCAGCATGGGAGTCATCACAGATACGCAGTATTTT
cdr3_aa: CASSMGVITDTQYF

j_call: TRBJ2-7
d_call: TRBD2
clone_size: many
v_call: TRBV20-1
cdr3_nt: TGCAGTGCTACCCTAGCGGAGGAGCAGTACTTC
cdr3_aa: CSATLAEEQYF

j_call: TRBJ2-1
d_call: TRBD2
clone_size: many
v_call: TRBV6-2/TRBV6-3
cdr3_nt: TGTGCCAGCAGTTCGTCTAGCGGGAACTCCTACAATGAGCAGTTCTTC
cdr3_aa: CASSSSSGNSYNEQFF

j_call: TRBJ2-1
d_call: NA
clone_size: many
v_call: TRBV20-1
cdr3_nt: TGCAGTGCACAGACAGGCAGCTCCTACAATGAGCAGTTCTTC
cdr3_aa: CSAQTGSSYNEQFF

j_call: TRBJ1-2
d_call: NA
clone_size: many
v_call: TRBV30
cdr3_nt: TGTGCCTGGGAACACAGAATCGGGGCTAACTATGGCTACACCTTC
cdr3_aa: CAWEHRIGANYGYTF

j_call: TRBJ1-4
d_call: TRBD1
clone_size: NA
v_call: TRBV29-1
cdr3_nt: TGCAGCGTCGCCTCACCCAGGGGGGTGGGTGCCGAAAAACTGTTTTTT
cdr3_aa: CSVASPRGVGAEKLFF

j_call: TRBJ2-1
d_call: TRBD2
clone_size: many
v_call: TRBV9
cdr3_nt: TGTGCCAGCAGCGTTACTAGCGGATACAATGAGCAGTTCTTC
cdr3_aa: CASSVTSGYNEQFF

j_call: TRBJ1-6
d_call: NA
clone_size: NA
v_call: TRBV24-1
cdr3_nt: TGTGCCACCAGTGATTTGGGGTTGGGGTCACCCCTCCACTTT
cdr3_aa: CATSDLGLGSPLHF

j_call: TRBJ1-2
d_call: NA
clone_size: few
v_call: TRBV29-1
cdr3_nt: TGCAGCGTATCACCGAAGGGACACCCCACCTATGGCTACACCTTC
cdr3_aa: CSVSPKGHPTYGYTF

j_call: TRBJ2-5
d_call: TRBD2
clone_size: NA
v_call: TRBV2
cdr3_nt: TGTGCCAGCAGGGCGGGAGTAGAGACCCAGTACTTC
cdr3_aa: CASRAGVETQYF

j_call: TRBJ2-1
d_call: TRBD1
clone_size: many
v_call: TRBV5-1
cdr3_nt: TGCGCCAGCAGCTCGGGACAGAGTTACAATGAGCAGTTCTTC
cdr3_aa: CASSSGQSYNEQFF

j_call: TRBJ2-7
d_call: NA
clone_size: many
v_call: TRBV4-1
cdr3_nt: TGCGCCAGCAGCCAAGATTCCCAGGGGATATACGAGCAGTACTTC
cdr3_aa: CASSQDSQGIYEQYF

j_call: TRBJ2-7
d_call: NA
clone_size: many
v_call: TRBV11-2
cdr3_nt: TGTGCCAGCAGCTTACGGACCCCCCCAGCGCCCTACGAGCAGTACTTC
cdr3_aa: CASSLRTPPAPYEQYF

j_call: TRBJ1-2
d_call: NA
clone_size: NA
v_call: TRBV14
cdr3_nt: TGTGCCAGCAGCCAAGATTGGGGCGCGGGCGGCTACACCTTC
cdr3_aa: CASSQDWGAGGYTF

j_call: TRBJ2-7
d_call: NA
clone_size: many
v_call: TRBV28
cdr3_nt: TGTGCCAGCAGTTTGGCAGCCGGGGGCTCCTACGAGCAGTACTTC
cdr3_aa: CASSLAAGGSYEQYF